This TCR beta chain is drawn from a study of cytomegalovirus exposure and HLA in healthy donors. CDR3 length: 13 residues. Germline V gene sequence: CDR1 LNHDA, CDR2 SQIVND (reference sequence). The PCR made use of 60 Vbeta and 13 Jbeta primers. Clones were read by immunoSEQ multiplex PCR, and TCRdb kept only the in-frame ones, dropping some. The table shows approximately 120,000 clones, with more than 65% occurring only once. The source is a man between 18 and 35 years old in good health and CMV-seropositive. This sequence joins TRBV19 and TRBJ2-7, with 10 bases identical to TRBD2. The J call is in doubt because the DNA end fits TRBJ2-1 better. Sample: PBMCs. The DNA of the CDR3 is TGTGCCAGTAGTATGGGACTAGCGAGTGAGCAGTTCTTC. Translation: CASSMGLASEQFF.